The subject of this entry is one T cell receptor beta chain. Its antigen remains unidentified. TCRbeta library preparation incorporated unique molecular identifiers. TCRdb processed the PCR reads anew with MiXCR; each CDR3 protein has one entry. The sample has approximately 800,000 distinct CDR3 sequences, 16% seen once. Trimming removed 5 bases from V and 2 bases from J; junction bases left unmatched: 7. The germline gives CDR1 ENHRY, CDR2 SYGVKD. This CDR3 is built from 15 residues. The data stem from a study of T-cell reconstitution after alpha-beta-depleted transplantation in children. Study-wide points: Reportedly, alpha-beta T cells present about two months post-transplant originated from several hundred expanded clones of graft origin. When one year had passed after transplant, most T-cell counts and diversity came from newly produced T cells. Surviving recipient T cells and thymic progenitors underlay high day-60 TCRbeta diversity in some patients.

The source material was PBMCs, mostly from graft donor cells, sampled 360 days after TCRalphabeta/CD19-depleted stem cell transplant. The receptor's source is a male patient under 18 who had a stem cell transplant for acute lymphoblastic leukemia, so the T cells may come from the graft donor. The chain employs TRBV10-3 and TRBJ2-7; TRBD2 matches at 9 bases. The chain's CDR3 is CAISPLAGPTYEQYF. CDR3 in DNA: TGTGCCATCAGTCCGCTAGCGGGACCAACCTACGAGCAGTACTTC.